This is a list of T cell receptor beta chains from one sample in a study of cytomegalovirus exposure and HLA in healthy donors. TCRdb's copy holds only in-frame clones and misses some; the assay was immunoSEQ multiplex PCR. The table lists approximately 120,000 clones. The sequencing input was PBMCs. The source of these receptors is a man aged 25-40 years in good health and CMV-seronegative. Both conserved end residues are part of each CDR3. Fields, in order: D gene, J gene, V gene, CDR3 DNA, CDR3 protein. The D gene is left open where the match is weak.

>TRBD2|TRBJ2-7|TRBV28
TGTGCCAGCAGTTTTAGCGGGAGCTCCTACGAGCAGTACTTC
CASSFSGSSYEQYF
>-|TRBJ1-4|TRBV28
TGTGCCAGCAGTTTTCGGGAAAAACTGTTTTTT
CASSFREKLFF
>-|TRBJ1-1|TRBV6-1
TGTGCCAGCAGTGAATTCCCGGGGATGAACACTGAAGCTTTCTTT
CASSEFPGMNTEAFF
>TRBD1|TRBJ1-4|TRBV5-3
TGTGCCAGAAGCTTTCCGGGACAGGGGGCCCCAGCGACAACTAATGAAAAACTGTTTTTT
CARSFPGQGAPATTNEKLFF
>TRBD1|TRBJ1-6|TRBV5-6
TGTGCCAGCAGCTTGGTAGACGACAGGGGCAATTCACCCCTCCACTTT
CASSLVDDRGNSPLHF
>-|TRBJ2-5|TRBV7-2
TGTGCCAGCAGCTTAGGGCAGATTCTTCAAGAGACCCAGTACTTC
CASSLGQILQETQYF
>-|TRBJ2-2|TRBV28
TGTGCCAGCAGTCCCCCTTTAGCTTCCGGACTGACGAACACCGGGGAGCTGTTTTTT
CASSPPLASGLTNTGELFF
>TRBD2|TRBJ2-1|TRBV29-1
TGCAGCGCCCCGGGACTAGTGGGTGAGCAGTTCTTC
CSAPGLVGEQFF
>-|TRBJ2-3|TRBV28
TGTGCCAGCAGTCCCATGGACGGGAAAGATACGCAGTATTTT
CASSPMDGKDTQYF
>TRBD1|TRBJ1-4|TRBV5-1
TGCGCCAGCAGCTTAGGGACAGGGGCGAGTGAAAAACTGTTTTTT
CASSLGTGASEKLFF
>TRBD2|TRBJ2-1|TRBV18
TGTGCCAGCTCACCACCTGGCCTAGCGGGAGGCCATGAGCAGTTCTTC
CASSPPGLAGGHEQFF
>-|TRBJ2-7|TRBV5-6
TGTGCCAGCAGCTTGGGGGGGCTCTACGAGCAGTACTTC
CASSLGGLYEQYF
>-|TRBJ2-2|TRBV7-2
TGTGCCAGCAGCTTATTGCGGAGCACCGGGGAGCTGTTTTTT
CASSLLRSTGELFF
>-|TRBJ1-5|TRBV10-3
TGTGCCATCAGTGTAACAGGGAGCGGTTATCAGCCCCAGCATTTT
CAISVTGSGYQPQHF
>-|TRBJ2-3|TRBV7-4
TGTGCCAGCAGCTTAGGGAGGTATACGCAGTATTTT
CASSLGRYTQYF
>TRBD2|TRBJ2-7|TRBV7-2
TGTGCCAGCAGCTTGGACGTTAGCGCGGGAGGAGACCACGAGCAGTACTTC
CASSLDVSAGGDHEQYF
>-|TRBJ1-2|TRBV30
TGTGCCTGGTCCCTCTCGGGGGAAGGGTTCTATGGCTACACCTTC
CAWSLSGEGFYGYTF
>-|TRBJ1-2|TRBV6-1
TGTGCCAGCAGTGAAAGGGGGAGATCCTATGGCTACACCTTC
CASSERGRSYGYTF
>TRBD1|TRBJ1-1|TRBV28
TGTGCCACTTCAGGGGGACAGGGGAACACTGAAGCTTTCTTT
CATSGGQGNTEAFF
>TRBD2|TRBJ2-1|TRBV15
TGTGCCACCAGCAGGGGGAGACTAGCGGGAGTCTACAATGAGCAGTTCTTC
CATSRGRLAGVYNEQFF
>-|TRBJ2-2|TRBV10-3
TGTGCCATCAGTGAGCGGGCCATTACTAGCCCCGACGGCACCGGGGAGCTGTTTTTT
CAISERAITSPDGTGELFF
>TRBD1|TRBJ2-3|TRBV28
TGTGCCACCAGAGGTCAGGGGGAAGGAACAGATACGCAGTATTTT
CATRGQGEGTDTQYF
>-|TRBJ1-4|TRBV5-1
TGCGCCAGCTGCTTGGCTCCGGGACTTAATGAAAAACTGTTTTTT
CASCLAPGLNEKLFF
>-|TRBJ2-7|TRBV5-4
TGTGCCAGCAGCTTGGGGCAGGAACCCTACGAGCAGTACTTC
CASSLGQEPYEQYF
>TRBD2|TRBJ2-1|TRBV4-1
TGCGCCAGCAGTCTTAGCGGGACCCCCTACAATGAGCAGTTCTTC
CASSLSGTPYNEQFF
>-|TRBJ1-2|TRBV28
TGTGCCAGCAGTTTATATGGCTCAGTCTATGGCTACACCTTC
CASSLYGSVYGYTF
>-|TRBJ2-3|TRBV29-1
TGCAGCGTTGATCCAGATACAGATACGCAGTATTTT
CSVDPDTDTQYF
>-|TRBJ2-7|TRBV9
TGTGCCAGCAGCCCCTCGGACTACCTCTACGAGCAGTACTTC
CASSPSDYLYEQYF
>TRBD1|TRBJ2-3|TRBV6-5
TGTGCCAGCAGTTTCTGGACAGGGGAGGGCACAGATACGCAGTATTTT
CASSFWTGEGTDTQYF
>TRBD1|TRBJ1-2|TRBV6-4
TGTGCCAGCAGACCGGGACAGGGTATAGATGGCTACACCTTC
CASRPGQGIDGYTF
>TRBD2|TRBJ2-7|TRBV29-1
TGCAGCGTTGAGTTTGCGGAGACTAGCGGGAACCGCTACGAGCAGTACTTC
CSVEFAETSGNRYEQYF